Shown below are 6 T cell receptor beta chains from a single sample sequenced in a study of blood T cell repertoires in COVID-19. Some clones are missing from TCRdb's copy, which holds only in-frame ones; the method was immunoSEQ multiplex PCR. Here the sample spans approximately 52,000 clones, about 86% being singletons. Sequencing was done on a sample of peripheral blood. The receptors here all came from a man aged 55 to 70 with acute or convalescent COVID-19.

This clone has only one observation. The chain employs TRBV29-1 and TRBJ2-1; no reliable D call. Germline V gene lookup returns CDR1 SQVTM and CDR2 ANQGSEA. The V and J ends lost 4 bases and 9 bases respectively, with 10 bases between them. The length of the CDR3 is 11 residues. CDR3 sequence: CSVGRQREQFF. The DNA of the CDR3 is TGCAGCGTTGGAAGACAACGTGAGCAGTTCTTC.

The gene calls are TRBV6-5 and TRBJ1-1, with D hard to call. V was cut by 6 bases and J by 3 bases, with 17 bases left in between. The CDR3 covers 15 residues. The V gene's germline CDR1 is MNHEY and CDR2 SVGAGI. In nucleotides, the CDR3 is TGTGCCAGCAGAGATGAGCAGGTATTTTACACTGAAGCTTTCTTT. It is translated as CASRDEQVFYTEAFF.

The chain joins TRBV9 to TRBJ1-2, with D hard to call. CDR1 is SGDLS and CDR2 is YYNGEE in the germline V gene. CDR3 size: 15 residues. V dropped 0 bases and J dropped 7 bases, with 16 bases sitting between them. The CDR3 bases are TGTGCCAGCAGCGTAGAATCCCGGGGTGAGGGTGGCTACACCTTC. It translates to CASSVESRGEGGYTF.

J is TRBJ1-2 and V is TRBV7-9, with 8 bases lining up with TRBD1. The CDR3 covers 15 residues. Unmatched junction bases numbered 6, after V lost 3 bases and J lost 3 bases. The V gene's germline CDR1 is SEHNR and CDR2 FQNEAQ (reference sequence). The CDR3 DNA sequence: TGTGCCAGCAGCTTTACGCCACAGGGGGACTATGGCTACACCTTC. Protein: CASSFTPQGDYGYTF. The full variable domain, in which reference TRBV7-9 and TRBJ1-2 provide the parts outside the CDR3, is DTGVSQNPRHKITKRGQNVTFRCDPISEHNRLYWYRQTLGQGPEFLTYFQNEAQLEKSRLLSDRFSAERPKGSFSTLEIQRTEQGDSAMYLCASSFTPQGDYGYTFGSGTRLTVV.

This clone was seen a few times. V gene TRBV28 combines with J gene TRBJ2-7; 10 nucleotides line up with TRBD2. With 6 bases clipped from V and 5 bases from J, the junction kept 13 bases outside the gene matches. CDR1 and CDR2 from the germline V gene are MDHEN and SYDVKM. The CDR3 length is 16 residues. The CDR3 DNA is TGTGCCAGCAGCCCAACTCGAGCGGGAGGGAACAACGAGCAGTACTTC. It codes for CASSPTRAGGNNEQYF.

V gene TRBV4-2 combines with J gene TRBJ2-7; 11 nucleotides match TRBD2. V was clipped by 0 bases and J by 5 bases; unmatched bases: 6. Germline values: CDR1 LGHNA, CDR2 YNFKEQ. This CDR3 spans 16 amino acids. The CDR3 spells CASSQETSGRFNEQYF. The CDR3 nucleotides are TGTGCCAGCAGCCAAGAAACTAGCGGGAGATTCAACGAGCAGTACTTC.